This entry lists 2 T cell receptor beta chains sequenced from one sample in a study of T cell repertoires in cytomegalovirus infection. Each CDR3 protein gets one entry after TCRdb re-called the reads with MiXCR. Altogether some 920,000 distinct CDR3 sequences are present, 31% being singletons, with the ten largest covering more than 12%. The antigens of these receptors remain unknown. Sample: cultured CD8+ T cells from PBMCs, taken from culture after CMV antigen stimulation. The receptor set was obtained from a human donor in good health (CMV status not recorded). Some clones in this sample may be carry-over from other donors' samples.

The chain carries TRBV27 and TRBJ1-2; 12 nucleotides match TRBD1. The germline gives CDR1 MNHEY, CDR2 SMNVEV (reference sequence). V was clipped by 6 bases and J by 3 bases; unmatched bases: 11. CDR3 length: 17 amino acids. The CDR3 here is CASRYVPGQGADYGYTF. CDR3 nucleotide sequence: TGTGCCAGCAGATACGTACCGGGACAGGGGGCGGACTATGGCTACACCTTC.

This clonotype came up a few times. CDR3 sequence reads: CASSFSLITGELFF. The CDR3 coding sequence is TGTGCCAGCAGCTTTTCACTAATCACCGGGGAGCTGTTTTTT. The chain employs TRBV7-6 and TRBJ2-2, with D unresolved. CDR1 is SGHVS, CDR2 FNYEAQ, per germline. The CDR3 extends over 14 amino acids. V was clipped by 3 bases and J by 4 bases, with 9 bases between them.